Listed below are T cell receptor beta chains from one sample, sequenced in a study of OX40 agonist ivuxolimab in advanced cancers. Measured with immunoSEQ multiplex PCR; TCRdb has only the in-frame clones, and not every one. Of 60,000 to 80,000 clones listed, 65% to 90% are singletons. Sequencing used CD4+ or CD8+ T cells sorted from blood, obtained in a trial of the OX40 agonist ivuxolimab. These receptors originate from an adult with an advanced solid tumor such as melanoma, head and neck, liver or kidney cancer. The CDR3 runs from the conserved cysteine through the conserved F or W. A D gene is named only where the DNA matches it firmly. Part of the rows lack a size; the others show once, few, many or a class for expanded clones.

>TRBV29-1|TRBJ2-5|NA|NA
CSVVGQGRETQYF
TGCAGCGTTGTAGGCCAGGGAAGGGAGACCCAGTACTTC
>TRBV5-4|TRBJ2-3|NA|NA
CASSLPLNTDTQYF
TGTGCCAGCAGCCTCCCACTGAACACAGATACGCAGTATTTT
>TRBV28|TRBJ1-6|NA|NA
CASLLGVYNSPLHF
TGTGCCAGTCTTTTGGGGGTCTATAATTCACCCCTCCACTTT
>TRBV27|TRBJ2-7|NA|NA
CASSGPSRGSYEQYF
TGTGCCAGCAGTGGCCCCTCTAGGGGCTCCTACGAGCAGTACTTC
>TRBV29-1|TRBJ1-1|NA|TRBD1
CSVEVWDRNTEAFF
TGCAGCGTTGAAGTTTGGGACAGAAACACTGAAGCTTTCTTT
>TRBV18|TRBJ2-1|NA|TRBD2
CASSPGGFYNEQFF
TGTGCCAGCTCACCGGGGGGGTTCTACAATGAGCAGTTCTTC
>TRBV11-2|TRBJ2-5|NA|NA
CASSFRTVQETQYF
TGTGCCAGCAGTTTTCGGACAGTCCAAGAGACCCAGTACTTC
>TRBV19|TRBJ1-3|medium-sized|NA
CASSIAAAISGNTIYF
TGTGCCAGTAGTATAGCAGCGGCGATCTCTGGAAACACCATATATTTT
>TRBV18|TRBJ2-2|once|NA
CASSPGTEKTGELFF
TGTGCCAGCTCACCCGGGACCGAGAAAACCGGGGAGCTGTTTTTT
>TRBV2|TRBJ1-3|NA|NA
CASNVKKSGNTIYF
TGTGCCAGCAATGTCAAGAAATCTGGAAACACCATATATTTT
>TRBV5-1|TRBJ2-5|NA|TRBD1
CASSLVGTGETQYF
TGCGCCAGCAGCTTGGTCGGGACAGGAGAGACCCAGTACTTC
>TRBV5-1|TRBJ1-2|NA|NA
CASSLAQEISGYTF
TGCGCCAGCAGCTTGGCACAGGAGATTAGTGGCTACACCTTC
>TRBV19|TRBJ1-4|NA|NA
CASSRGATNEKLFF
TGTGCCAGTAGTAGGGGTGCGACTAATGAAAAACTGTTTTTT
>TRBV7-2|TRBJ2-5|NA|NA
CASSLGVHSRETQYF
TGTGCCAGCAGCTTAGGCGTTCACTCGCGAGAGACCCAGTACTTC
>TRBV21-1|TRBJ2-4|NA|NA
CASSTIAKNIQYF
TGTGCCAGCAGCACCATAGCCAAAAACATTCAGTACTTC
>TRBV5-1|TRBJ1-1|few|TRBD1
CASSKPIGQGNTEAFF
TGCGCCAGCAGCAAACCCATCGGACAGGGGAACACTGAAGCTTTCTTT
>TRBV5-1|TRBJ1-2|NA|NA
CASSPPDSANYGYTF
TGCGCCAGCAGCCCACCCGACAGTGCTAACTATGGCTACACCTTC
>TRBV18|TRBJ2-7|NA|NA
CASSPGGLYEQYF
TGTGCCAGCTCACCTGGGGGTCTCTACGAGCAGTACTTC
>TRBV7-9|TRBJ1-4|few|TRBD1
CASSPGMDRVYEKLFF
TGTGCCAGCAGCCCGGGGATGGACAGGGTGTACGAAAAACTGTTTTTT
>TRBV27|TRBJ1-2|few|NA
CASSFRFGVGYGYTF
TGTGCCAGCAGTTTCCGTTTCGGGGTGGGCTATGGCTACACCTTC
>TRBV6-5|TRBJ1-3|NA|TRBD1
CASSYLTGAGNTIYF
TGTGCCAGCAGTTACCTAACAGGGGCTGGAAACACCATATATTTT
>TRBV5-4|TRBJ2-2|NA|TRBD2
CASSPGGNTGELFF
TGTGCCAGCAGTCCGGGGGGGAACACCGGGGAGCTGTTTTTT
>TRBV2|TRBJ1-6|NA|NA
CASIRETNSPLHF
TGTGCCAGCATCCGGGAGACCAATTCACCCCTCCACTTT
>TRBV12-5|TRBJ2-5|NA|NA
CASGLFSRGQETQYF
TGTGCTAGTGGTTTGTTCTCCCGGGGTCAAGAGACCCAGTACTTC
>TRBV11-2|TRBJ2-3|NA|TRBD2
CASSLSGTPGQDTQYF
TGTGCCAGCAGCTTAAGCGGGACCCCGGGCCAGGATACGCAGTATTTT
>TRBV19|TRBJ2-2|NA|TRBD1
CASSSTGTGRTGELFF
TGTGCCAGTAGTTCGACCGGGACAGGGAGGACCGGGGAGCTGTTTTTT
>TRBV4-2|TRBJ2-5|NA|TRBD2
CASSQSAGGPGETQYF
TGTGCCAGCAGCCAATCAGCGGGGGGGCCGGGAGAGACCCAGTACTTC
>TRBV4-3|TRBJ2-1|once|NA
CASSPLGGINEQFF
TGCGCCAGCAGCCCCCTCGGGGGTATCAATGAGCAGTTCTTC
>TRBV6-6|TRBJ2-7|NA|NA
CASSYRVHEQYF
TGTGCCAGCAGTTACAGGGTCCACGAGCAGTACTTC
>TRBV19|TRBJ1-2|few|NA
CASSKDATAFYGYTF
TGTGCCAGTAGTAAGGATGCGACAGCCTTCTATGGCTACACCTTC
>TRBV6-1|TRBJ1-2|NA|NA
CASSEHGQNYGYTF
TGTGCCAGCAGTGAACATGGACAGAACTATGGCTACACCTTC
>TRBV10-3|TRBJ2-3|NA|TRBD2
CASTGGLASTDTQYF
TGTGCCTCCACCGGGGGACTAGCAAGCACAGATACGCAGTATTTT
>TRBV5-1|TRBJ2-7|NA|NA
CASHNQGYEQYF
TGCGCCAGTCACAATCAGGGGTACGAGCAGTACTTC
>TRBV6-1|TRBJ1-6|NA|NA
CASSVSGSYNSPLHF
TGTGCCAGCAGTGTTAGTGGATCCTATAATTCACCCCTCCACTTT
>TRBV9|TRBJ2-3|few|TRBD2
CASSVAGGQGTDTQYF
TGTGCCAGCAGCGTAGCGGGGGGGCAAGGCACAGATACGCAGTATTTT
>TRBV11-2|TRBJ2-2|NA|TRBD2
CASSPRGGAGTGELFF
TGTGCCAGCAGCCCCCGGGGGGGGGCAGGCACCGGGGAGCTGTTTTTT
>TRBV6-5|TRBJ1-2|NA|NA
CASTRRGRVYGYTF
TGTGCCAGCACTCGCCGGGGGAGGGTCTATGGCTACACCTTC
>TRBV4-1|TRBJ2-1|NA|TRBD2
CASSRTSGGSYEQFF
TGCGCCAGCAGTCGGACTAGCGGGGGATCCTATGAGCAGTTCTTC
>TRBV2|TRBJ2-2|NA|NA
CASLELRGELFF
TGTGCCAGCCTCGAGTTAAGGGGGGAGCTGTTTTTT
>TRBV7-9|TRBJ1-6|NA|NA
CASTPTGVSSPLHF
TGTGCCAGCACCCCAACGGGGGTAAGTTCACCCCTCCACTTT
>TRBV5-6|TRBJ1-4|once|TRBD1
CASSKGQGENEKLFF
TGTGCCAGCAGCAAAGGACAGGGGGAGAATGAAAAACTGTTTTTT
>TRBV18|TRBJ2-2|NA|NA
CASSMFGAPNTGELFF
TGTGCCAGCTCCATGTTCGGGGCTCCGAACACCGGGGAGCTGTTTTTT
>TRBV5-4|TRBJ2-3|NA|NA
CASSRAQGGLTQYF
TGTGCCAGCAGCCGGGCCCAGGGCGGGCTTACGCAGTATTTT
>TRBV6-6|TRBJ2-7|NA|NA
CASTLYRAYEQYF
TGTGCCAGCACACTATACAGGGCCTACGAGCAGTACTTC
>TRBV7-2|TRBJ2-1|NA|NA
CASSFDRVYNEQFF
TGTGCCAGCAGCTTTGACAGAGTCTACAATGAGCAGTTCTTC
>TRBV13|TRBJ2-5|once|NA
CASSSRQGETQYF
TGTGCCAGCAGCTCCCGGCAGGGAGAGACCCAGTACTTC
>TRBV25-1|TRBJ2-3|NA|NA
CASQTPGPQSDTQYF
TGTGCCAGCCAGACTCCGGGGCCCCAGTCAGATACGCAGTATTTT
>TRBV13|TRBJ1-2|NA|NA
CASSSYQAGNDGYTF
TGTGCCAGCAGCTCCTACCAGGCCGGGAATGACGGCTACACCTTC
>TRBV9|TRBJ2-2|NA|NA
CASSVGRGADTGELFF
TGTGCCAGCAGCGTAGGGAGAGGGGCGGACACCGGGGAGCTGTTTTTT
>TRBV19|TRBJ2-2|once|TRBD1
CASSLPGTGYGELFF
TGTGCCAGTAGTCTCCCCGGGACAGGGTACGGGGAGCTGTTTTTT
>TRBV11-3|TRBJ1-1|NA|NA
CASSGTSGAEAFF
TGTGCCAGCAGCGGAACCTCCGGCGCTGAAGCTTTCTTT
>TRBV4-2|TRBJ1-1|NA|NA
CASSPDGGGTEAFF
TGTGCCAGCAGCCCGGACGGAGGGGGGACTGAAGCTTTCTTT
>TRBV6-5|TRBJ1-6|once|NA
CASRRQVGGNSPLHF
TGTGCCAGCAGACGACAGGTTGGGGGAAATTCACCCCTCCACTTT
>TRBV7-6|TRBJ2-2|NA|TRBD2
CASSLAAPRGGPSTGELFF
TGTGCCAGCAGCTTAGCGGCCCCCCGCGGGGGGCCCAGCACCGGGGAGCTGTTTTTT
>TRBV29-1|TRBJ1-2|NA|NA
CSVEGPGYKAF
TGCAGCGTTGAGGGGCCGGGCTATAAGGCCTTC
>TRBV6-1|TRBJ1-2|NA|TRBD1
CASSGDRTYGYTF
TGTGCCAGCAGTGGGGACAGAACCTATGGCTACACCTTC
>TRBV18|TRBJ2-4|NA|NA
CASSPPGGLVKNIQYF
TGTGCCAGCTCACCACCGGGGGGGCTTGTCAAAAACATTCAGTACTTC
>TRBV6-5|TRBJ1-6|few|TRBD1
CASSYRTGPSPLHF
TGTGCCAGCAGTTACCGGACAGGACCTTCACCCCTCCACTTT